The T cell receptor beta chain under discussion was sequenced for a study of OX40 agonist ivuxolimab in advanced cancers. As for the study in general: The study gave patients intravenous ivuxolimab at 0.01 to 10 mg/kg every 2 weeks.

Overall study results and limits: Both blood CD4+ and CD8+ T cells showed clonal growth by week 6 at 0.1 to 3.0 mg/kg.

Regarding this clone: The antigen is unknown.

Clones were sequenced by immunoSEQ multiplex PCR, and TCRdb holds only the in-frame ones, with some missing. The profile shows tens of thousands of clones, about 79% of them singletons. The receptor's source is an adult with an advanced solid tumor such as melanoma, head and neck, liver or kidney cancer. The input for sequencing was CD4+ or CD8+ T cells sorted from blood, taken in a trial of the OX40 agonist ivuxolimab.

This chain's CDR3 is CAIRVQGTYGYTF. CDR3 sequence (DNA): TGTGCCATCAGGGTACAGGGTACCTATGGCTACACCTTC. V and J are TRBV10-3 and TRBJ1-2, with a weak D call TRBD1 (6 bases). V lost 6 bases to trimming and J lost 4 bases, with 12 bases between them. The CDR3 is made up of 13 amino acids. The germline gives CDR1 ENHRY, CDR2 SYGVKD.